Below are 23 T cell receptor beta chains sequenced from a single sample in a study of T-cell reconstitution after alpha-beta-depleted transplantation in children. Unique molecular identifiers were built into the TCRbeta library. TCRdb reprocessed the PCR reads with MiXCR, giving one entry per CDR3 protein. The data show a few hundred thousand distinct CDR3 sequences, around 13% seen once. The sequences come from PBMCs from the stem cell graft donor, collected from the stem cell graft. All receptors derive from a human donor who donated a stem cell graft to a child with combined immunodeficiency.

This clonotype was detected only a few times. The genes are TRBV6-1 and TRBJ2-7; 12 bases line up with TRBD2. The CDR3 has 17 amino acids. The V and J ends lost 6 bases and 0 bases, in that order; junction bases with no gene match: 9. The germline gives CDR1 MNHNS, CDR2 SASEGT. Here the CDR3 reads CASRPARLAGVSYEQYF. Written as DNA, the CDR3 is TGTGCCAGCAGGCCCGCCCGACTAGCGGGGGTCTCCTACGAGCAGTACTTC.

In this sample, this clonotype turned up a few times. This chain links TRBV28 with TRBJ1-5; TRBD1 might be the D (6 bases). Germline V CDR1 and CDR2: MDHEN, SYDVKM. Trimming took off 4 bases at V and 2 bases at J, with 15 bases between the two ends. CDR3 length equals 16 residues. CDR3 sequence: CASSYIRGPGNQPQHF. DNA for the CDR3: TGTGCCAGCAGTTACATCCGGGGGCCGGGCAATCAGCCCCAGCATTTT.

In its sample, this clonotype was seen a few times. A junction end diverges from the germline sequence, so it may reflect a read error. J is TRBJ2-1 and V is TRBV7-7, with a tentative D call TRBD1 (6 bases). The CDR3 is made up of 16 amino acids. Per germline, CDR1 SSHAT and CDR2 FNYEAQ (reference sequence). Here the CDR3 reads CASSARPRGSYNEQFF. In DNA, the CDR3 is TGTGCTAGCAGCGCCAGACCCAGGGGCTCCTACAATGAGCAGTTCTTC.

CDR3: CASSYRDIYYGYTF. CDR3 coding DNA: TGTGCCAGCAGCTACCGGGACATATACTATGGCTACACCTTC. The rearrangement links TRBV6-5 to TRBJ1-2, with D perhaps TRBD1 (6 bases). Trimming stripped 6 bases from V and 3 bases from J, with 14 bases between. This CDR3 contains 14 residues. CDR1 and CDR2 from the germline V gene are MNHEY and SVGAGI.

This clonotype was counted between two and nine times. The chain couples TRBV29-1 to TRBJ1-2, with a tentative D call TRBD1 (6 bases). CDR1 SQVTM and CDR2 ANQGSEA come from the germline V gene. Trimming stripped 6 bases from V and 7 bases from J, with 21 bases between. The CDR3 contains 14 residues. The CDR3 nucleotides read TGCAGCGTCGCTGCCTCGGGGGCTCCGGTTGGCTACACCTTC. The encoded protein is CSVAASGAPVGYTF. Based on the CDR3 plus reference TRBV29-1 and TRBJ1-2, the full variable domain is SAVISQKPSRDICQRGTSLTIQCQVDSQVTMMFWYRQQPGQSLTLIATANQGSEATYESGFVIDKFPISRPNLTFSTLTVSNMSPEDSSIYLCSVAASGAPVGYTFGSGTRLTVV.

This clonotype was counted between two and nine times. The rearrangement links TRBV29-1 to TRBJ2-7; D unclear. The germline V gene encodes CDR1 SQVTM and CDR2 ANQGSEA. The CDR3 runs to 13 residues. The ends were cut back, 4 bases at V and 4 bases at J, with 14 bases in the middle. The DNA of the CDR3 is TGCAGCGTTGTTAGGACGGATGCGTACGAGCAGTACTTC. Translation: CSVVRTDAYEQYF.

In this sample, this clonotype turned up a few times. This sequence joins TRBV7-8 and TRBJ2-5, with 8 bases identical to TRBD2. This CDR3 is 14 amino acids long. Germline lookup yields CDR1 SGHVS and CDR2 FQNEAQ. After removal of 5 bases from V and 2 bases from J, the junction contained 4 bases not matched to a gene. CDR3 sequence reads: CASSAQRGQETQYF. For the CDR3, the DNA is TGTGCCAGCAGCGCCCAGCGGGGGCAAGAGACCCAGTACTTC.

The J gene is TRBJ2-7, the V gene TRBV29-1; D gene uncertain. Germline CDR1 is SQVTM and CDR2 is ANQGSEA. This CDR3 is 11 amino acids long. Trimming took off 6 bases at V and 3 bases at J, with 9 bases between the two ends. CDR3 nucleotide sequence: TGCAGCGTAGTGCTGGACTACGAGCAGTACTTC. Translated: CSVVLDYEQYF.

This clonotype was detected only a few times. This chain connects TRBV2 to TRBJ2-3; maybe TRBD1 (6 bases). This CDR3 is 12 amino acids long. The germline V gene has CDR1 SNHLY and CDR2 FYNNEI. The V gene lost 6 bases and the J gene lost 2 bases, with 6 bases spanning the gap. Written as DNA, the CDR3 is TGTGCCAGCAGGGGGGCCACAGATACGCAGTATTTT. Amino acids: CASRGATDTQYF.

The rearrangement links TRBV6-2 or TRBV6-3 to TRBJ2-1; 7 positions agree with TRBD2. V was clipped by 0 bases and J by 7 bases; unmatched bases: 9. The germline CDR1 and CDR2 sequences are MNHEY and SVGEGT. This CDR3 contains 16 residues. Here the CDR3 DNA reads TGTGCCAGCAGTTACTCGAGGGGAGGGCCAAGAAATGAGCAGTTCTTC. It specifies CASSYSRGGPRNEQFF.

This clonotype has at least ten counts. The chain couples TRBV6-5 to TRBJ1-2; tentative D call: TRBD1 (5 bases). This CDR3 is 12 amino acids long. From germline, CDR1 is MNHEY and CDR2 SVGAGI. The V and J ends lost 2 bases and 8 bases respectively, with 9 bases between them. The chain's CDR3 is CASSYRGGGYTF. CDR3 in DNA: TGTGCCAGCAGTTACAGGGGTGGGGGCTACACCTTC.

This clonotype occurred a few times. The CDR3 reads CASSQDIVTGELFF. As DNA, the CDR3 is TGCGCCAGCAGCCAAGATATCGTCACCGGGGAGCTGTTTTTT. The V gene is TRBV4-3, the J gene TRBJ2-2, with D unresolved. V gave up 0 bases and J gave up 4 bases, with 6 bases separating them. This CDR3 spans 14 amino acids. CDR1 and CDR2 from the germline V gene are LGHNA and YSLEER.

In this sample, this clonotype turned up a few times. The chain is built from TRBV4-1 and TRBJ2-1; D call uncertain. The germline V gene has CDR1 MGHRA and CDR2 YSYEKL. This CDR3 region has 13 residues. Trimming shortened V by 1 base and J by 10 bases, and 11 bases separated the two germline ends. Here the CDR3 reads CASSQAQLREQFF. In nucleotides, the CDR3 is TGCGCCAGCAGCCAAGCCCAGCTGCGCGAGCAGTTCTTC.

The chain combines TRBV2 with TRBJ2-1; perhaps TRBD2 as D (6 bases). Trimming took 4 bases from V and 0 from J, leaving 13 bases between them. Germline loops: CDR1 SNHLY, CDR2 FYNNEI. This CDR3 spans 16 amino acids. DNA of the CDR3: TGTGCCAGCAGTGGGCGGGGTAGCGGCTCCTACAATGAGCAGTTCTTC. Translating gives CASSGRGSGSYNEQFF.

The chain couples TRBV7-9 to TRBJ2-7; TRBD1 matches at 9 bases. Trimming cost V 7 bases and J 6 bases; bases outside gene matches: 13. CDR1 is SEHNR, CDR2 FQNEAQ, per germline (reference sequence). CDR3 length: 15 residues. CDR3 protein: CASTFTGTGKSEQYF. The CDR3 DNA reads as TGTGCCAGCACTTTCACCGGGACAGGGAAGAGCGAGCAGTACTTC. Full variable domain (outside the CDR3, taken from reference TRBV7-9 and TRBJ2-7): DTGVSQNPRHKITKRGQNVTFRCDPISEHNRLYWYRQTLGQGPEFLTYFQNEAQLEKSRLLSDRFSAERPKGSFSTLEIQRTEQGDSAMYLCASTFTGTGKSEQYFGPGTRLTVT.

The chain joins TRBV5-1 to TRBJ2-2; tentative D call: TRBD1 (6 bases). The CDR3 loop spans 14 amino acids. Deletions cut 5 bases from V and 3 bases from J, with 11 bases between. Germline CDR1 reads SGHRS; CDR2 reads YFSETQ. The CDR3 nucleotides are TGCGCCAGCAGTTTTACAGGGCACACCGGGGAGCTGTTTTTT. This encodes CASSFTGHTGELFF.

In this sample, this clonotype turned up a few times. V and J are TRBV6-1 and TRBJ2-1; D may match TRBD1 or TRBD2 (6 bases each). From germline, CDR1 is MNHNS and CDR2 SASEGT. Trimming cost V 8 bases and J 10 bases, with 24 bases left between them. The CDR3 has 15 residues. This CDR3 is CASGGLASVGEEQFF. CDR3 DNA sequence: TGTGCCAGCGGGGGGCTAGCGTCGGTGGGTGAGGAGCAGTTCTTC.

The chain has TRBV19 and TRBJ1-1; D uncertain. This CDR3 has 14 residues. Germline CDR1 LNHDA, CDR2 SQIVND (reference sequence). Trimming removed 1 base from V and 6 bases from J, with 12 bases in between. CDR3 sequence: CASSIGAEISEAFF. The CDR3 DNA sequence: TGTGCCAGTAGTATAGGGGCAGAGATCTCTGAAGCTTTCTTT. Supplemented by reference TRBV19 and TRBJ1-1, the full variable domain reads DGGITQSPKYLFRKEGQNVTLSCEQNLNHDAMYWYRQDPGQGLRLIYYSQIVNDFQKGDIAEGYSVSREKKESFPLTVTSAQKNPTAFYLCASSIGAEISEAFFGQGTRLTVV.

In this sample, this clonotype turned up a few times. This chain uses TRBV7-8 with TRBJ2-1, with TRBD1 as a possible D gene (5 bases). V gave up 5 bases and J gave up 7 bases, with 18 bases separating them. The CDR3 extends over 15 amino acids. Germline V gene sequence: CDR1 SGHVS, CDR2 FQNEAQ. For the CDR3, the DNA is TGTGCCAGCAGCCCCGGTGGACCAGGGTGGAATGAGCAGTTCTTC. Translation gives CASSPGGPGWNEQFF.

This clonotype was seen ten or more times. V gene TRBV7-2 combines with J gene TRBJ1-1; tentative D call: TRBD1 (5 bases). Germline values: CDR1 SGHTA, CDR2 FQGNSA. This CDR3 has 13 residues. V was trimmed by 1 base and J by 9 bases, leaving 12 bases between them. CDR3 protein: CASSLVGTPKAFF. The CDR3 DNA sequence: TGTGCCAGCAGCTTAGTCGGGACGCCGAAAGCTTTCTTT. Based on the CDR3 plus reference TRBV7-2 and TRBJ1-1, the full variable domain is GAGVSQSPSNKVTEKGKDVELRCDPISGHTALYWYRQSLGQGLEFLIYFQGNSAPDKSGLPSDRFSAERTGGSVSTLTIQRTQQEDSAVYLCASSLVGTPKAFFGQGTRLTVV.

This clonotype was found many times. This chain links TRBV2 with TRBJ2-1, with 10 bases that match TRBD2. V was clipped by 6 bases and J by 2 bases; unmatched bases: 4. Per the germline V gene, CDR1 is SNHLY and CDR2 is FYNNEI. The CDR3 has 15 residues. The CDR3 here is CASRASGGAYNEQFF. In nucleotides, the CDR3 is TGTGCCAGCAGGGCCAGCGGGGGGGCCTACAATGAGCAGTTCTTC.

The chain recombines TRBV3-1 with TRBJ1-2; 10 nucleotides align to TRBD1. The CDR3 covers 16 residues. V lost 5 bases and J lost 7; bases outside the gene matches: 13. CDR1 and CDR2 from the germline V gene are LGHDT and YNNKEL (reference sequence). CDR3 in amino acids: CASSFGFDRGLGGYTF. The CDR3 DNA reads as TGTGCCAGCAGCTTTGGTTTCGACAGGGGGCTTGGTGGCTACACCTTC.

The chain employs TRBV30 and TRBJ1-5, with unresolved D. The V gene's germline CDR1 is GTSNPN and CDR2 SVGIG (reference sequence). V was pared by 1 base and J by 5 bases, with 12 bases between. CDR3 length: 14 amino acids. CDR3 loop: CAWSGKGRDQPQHF. In DNA form, the CDR3 reads TGTGCCTGGAGTGGGAAGGGTCGGGATCAGCCCCAGCATTTT.